The rows below give T cell receptor beta chains drawn from one sample of a study of control samples from healthy donors and cancer patients. Repertoires were generated with immunoSEQ multiplex PCR, while TCRdb's copy carries only in-frame clones and drops some. This sample has fewer than 100,000 clones, with 82% found just once. Sequences were obtained from blood. All receptors come from a woman between 55 and 75 years old in good health. Both conserved end residues are part of each CDR3. The D gene is left open where the match is weak. A clone size is listed for some rows: how often the clone was seen (once, few, many), or a class if it is expanded.

>NA|TRBV18|TRBJ2-7|NA
CASSPKGYSYEQYF
TGTGCCAGCTCACCTAAAGGCTACTCCTACGAGCAGTACTTC
>NA|TRBV6-5|TRBJ2-1|NA
CASSYSVAANEQFF
TGTGCCAGCAGTTACTCAGTGGCGGCCAATGAGCAGTTCTTC
>few|TRBV7-9|TRBJ1-4|TRBD1
CASSLASTHRGTNEKLFF
TGTGCCAGCAGCTTAGCTTCTACCCACAGGGGAACTAATGAAAAACTGTTTTTT
>NA|TRBV9|TRBJ2-3|TRBD2
CASSVAGGGAPDTQYF
TGTGCCAGCAGCGTAGCGGGCGGGGGGGCCCCAGATACGCAGTATTTT
>NA|TRBV10-3|TRBJ2-1|NA
CAISDPLRGTNEQFF
TGTGCCATCAGTGACCCGTTGAGGGGGACAAATGAGCAGTTCTTC
>few|TRBV3-1/TRBV3-2|TRBJ2-5|TRBD2
CASSQGTSGIIKQYF
TGTGCCAGCAGCCAAGGGACTAGCGGGATCATTAAGCAGTACTTC
>NA|TRBV28|TRBJ2-1|NA
CASSQMDSNNEQFF
TGTGCCAGCAGTCAGATGGACTCCAACAATGAGCAGTTCTTC
>NA|TRBV29-1|TRBJ1-2|NA
CSVDGLNYGYTF
TGCAGCGTTGACGGCTTGAACTATGGCTACACCTTC
>few|TRBV4-1|TRBJ2-7|TRBD1
CASSQGTGKYEQYF
TGCGCCAGCAGCCAAGGGACAGGGAAGTACGAGCAGTACTTC
>NA|TRBV27|TRBJ2-1|NA
CASSPNLGRGNEQFF
TGTGCCAGCAGTCCCAACCTGGGCAGGGGAAATGAGCAGTTCTTC
>NA|TRBV10-2|TRBJ2-1|NA
CASSDPERFF
TGCGCCAGCAGTGACCCCGAGCGGTTCTTC
>NA|TRBV4-1|TRBJ1-1|NA
CASSQALRTGAEAFF
TGCGCCAGCAGCCAAGCTCTGAGGACGGGGGCTGAAGCTTTCTTT
>NA|TRBV5-1|TRBJ2-7|NA
CASSRDKIYEQYF
TGCGCCAGCAGCAGGGACAAGATCTACGAGCAGTACTTC
>NA|TRBV6-5|TRBJ1-5|NA
CASTNVGGGNQPQHF
TGTGCCAGCACCAACGTCGGGGGGGGCAATCAGCCCCAGCATTTT
>NA|TRBV5-1|TRBJ1-4|TRBD1
CASSGETGDNEKLFF
TGCGCCAGCAGCGGGGAGACAGGGGATAATGAAAAACTGTTTTTT
>NA|TRBV6-5|TRBJ2-1|TRBD2
CASSSLAGGYNEQFF
TGTGCCAGCAGTTCCCTAGCGGGAGGTTACAATGAGCAGTTCTTC
>NA|TRBV5-1|TRBJ2-5|NA
CASNLNARGSQETQYF
TGCGCCAGCAACTTGAACGCCCGAGGGTCCCAAGAGACCCAGTACTTC
>NA|TRBV15|TRBJ2-1|TRBD2
CATSRERGEQFF
TGTGCCACCAGCAGGGAGCGGGGGGAGCAGTTCTTC
>NA|TRBV4-2|TRBJ1-2|TRBD1
CASEQTGGYGYTF
TGTGCCAGCGAACAGACAGGGGGCTATGGCTACACCTTC
>NA|TRBV12-5|TRBJ2-3|NA
CASGLSTDTQYF
TGTGCTAGTGGTCTCTCCACAGATACGCAGTATTTT
>NA|TRBV7-2|TRBJ2-1|TRBD2
CASSSRSGASYNEQFF
TGTGCCAGCAGCTCTCGGAGCGGGGCTTCCTACAATGAGCAGTTCTTC
>NA|TRBV20-1|TRBJ1-5|NA
CSASPLQDGDRPQHF
TGCAGTGCTAGTCCCCTACAAGATGGAGATCGGCCCCAGCATTTT
>few|TRBV6-2/TRBV6-3|TRBJ2-1|NA
CASSYTTDEQFF
TGTGCCAGCAGTTATACGACCGATGAGCAGTTCTTC
>NA|TRBV9|TRBJ1-2|NA
CASSPRIDGGYTF
TGTGCCAGCAGCCCCCGTATCGACGGCGGCTACACCTTC
>NA|TRBV29-1|TRBJ1-2|TRBD1
CSGLKTGVGYTF
TGCAGCGGACTAAAGACAGGGGTTGGCTACACCTTC
>NA|TRBV23-1|TRBJ2-7|NA
CASRPIDRRVPHSYEQYF
TGCGCCAGCAGACCAATCGACAGGAGGGTTCCTCATTCCTACGAGCAGTACTTC
>few|TRBV5-1|TRBJ2-5|TRBD1
CASSSGTGGYQETQYF
TGCGCCAGCAGCTCAGGGACAGGGGGGTACCAAGAGACCCAGTACTTC